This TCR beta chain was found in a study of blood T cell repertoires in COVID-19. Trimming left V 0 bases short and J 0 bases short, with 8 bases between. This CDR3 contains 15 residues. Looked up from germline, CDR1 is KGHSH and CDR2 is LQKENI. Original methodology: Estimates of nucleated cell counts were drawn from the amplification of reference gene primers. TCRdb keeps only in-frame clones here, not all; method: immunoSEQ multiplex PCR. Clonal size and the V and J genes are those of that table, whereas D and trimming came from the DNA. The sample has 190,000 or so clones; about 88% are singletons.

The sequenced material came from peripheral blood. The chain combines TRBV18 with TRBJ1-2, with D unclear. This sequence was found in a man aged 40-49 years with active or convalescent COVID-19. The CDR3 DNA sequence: TGTGCCAGCTCACCACCGATGACACCTAACTATGGCTACACCTTC. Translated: CASSPPMTPNYGYTF.